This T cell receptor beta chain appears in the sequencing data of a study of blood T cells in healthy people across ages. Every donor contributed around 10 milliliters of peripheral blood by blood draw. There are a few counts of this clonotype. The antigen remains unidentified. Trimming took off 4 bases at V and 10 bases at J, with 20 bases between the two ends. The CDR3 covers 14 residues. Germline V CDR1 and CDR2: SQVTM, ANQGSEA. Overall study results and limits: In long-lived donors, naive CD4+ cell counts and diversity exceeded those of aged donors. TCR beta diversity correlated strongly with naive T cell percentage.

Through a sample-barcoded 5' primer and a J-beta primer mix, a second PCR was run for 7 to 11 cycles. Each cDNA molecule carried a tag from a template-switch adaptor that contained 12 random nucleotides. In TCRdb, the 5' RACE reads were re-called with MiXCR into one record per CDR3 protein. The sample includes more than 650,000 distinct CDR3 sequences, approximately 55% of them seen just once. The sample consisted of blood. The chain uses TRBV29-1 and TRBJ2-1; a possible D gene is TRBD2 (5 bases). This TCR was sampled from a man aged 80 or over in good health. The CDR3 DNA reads TGCAGCGTTGCCTCCACTTGGGAGCCCTACGAGCAGTTCTTC. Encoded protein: CSVASTWEPYEQFF.